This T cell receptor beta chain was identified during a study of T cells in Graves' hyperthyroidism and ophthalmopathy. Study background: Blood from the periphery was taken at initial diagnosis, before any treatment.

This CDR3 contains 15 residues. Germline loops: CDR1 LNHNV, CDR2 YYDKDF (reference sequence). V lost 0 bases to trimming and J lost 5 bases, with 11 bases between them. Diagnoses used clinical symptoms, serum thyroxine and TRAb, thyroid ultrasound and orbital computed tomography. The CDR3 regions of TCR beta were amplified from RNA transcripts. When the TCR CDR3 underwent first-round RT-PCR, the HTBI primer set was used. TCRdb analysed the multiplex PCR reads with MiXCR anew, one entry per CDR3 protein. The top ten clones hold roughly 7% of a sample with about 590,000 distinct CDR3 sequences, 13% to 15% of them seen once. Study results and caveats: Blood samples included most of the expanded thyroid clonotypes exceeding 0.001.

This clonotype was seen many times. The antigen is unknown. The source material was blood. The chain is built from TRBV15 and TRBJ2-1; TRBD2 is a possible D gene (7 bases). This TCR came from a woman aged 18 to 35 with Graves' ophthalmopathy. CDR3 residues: CATSRDGGAHNEQFF. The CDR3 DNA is TGTGCCACCAGCAGAGATGGGGGGGCCCACAATGAGCAGTTCTTC. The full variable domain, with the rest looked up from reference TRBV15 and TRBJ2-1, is DAMVIQNPRYQVTQFGKPVTLSCSQTLNHNVMYWYQQKSSQAPKLLFHYYDKDFNNEADTPDNFQSRRPNTSFCFLDIRSPGLGDTAMYLCATSRDGGAHNEQFFGPGTRLTVL.